This entry concerns a single T cell receptor beta chain. Its antigen is still unknown. CDR3 length: 15 residues. Germline CDR1 is SGHKS and CDR2 is YYEKEE (reference sequence). V was trimmed by 2 bases and J by 5 bases, leaving 14 bases between them. The sample originates from a study of response to subunit inactivated influenza vaccine. Notes on the study in general: After each seasonal influenza vaccination, few new T cells are recruited, the authors suggested.

TCRdb fed the RT-PCR reads into MiXCR, producing one record per CDR3 protein. This sample yields about 500,000 distinct CDR3 sequences, of which approximately 15% are seen a single time; less than 4% belongs to the top ten. Sequencing was performed on CD4+ T cells sorted from PBMCs, taken around 25 months after vaccination. This sequence originates from a man aged 45 to 70 who received an inactivated influenza vaccine. The chain uses TRBV5-5 and TRBJ2-1; D gene unclear. Here the CDR3 DNA reads TGTGCCAGCAGCTTTCCGGCAGTACGGGACAATGAGCAGTTCTTC. As protein: CASSFPAVRDNEQFF.